This entry lists 22 T cell receptor beta chains sequenced from one sample in a study of T cell changes during pregnancy in multiple sclerosis (dated by TCRdb to about 2019). Library creation used the immunoSEQ multiplex PCR assay. As stored in TCRdb, this immuneACCESS dataset retains in-frame rearrangements with V and J assigned. A fraction of the clones does not appear; measured against another copy, unresolved V genes explain less than half of the discrepancy, and the remainder lacks a known reason. A total of around 50,000 clones appear in this sample, around 90% of them only once. The ten largest clones take up around 0.49% of the sample. The sequences come from CD4+ T cells from peripheral blood mononuclear cells, collected in the third trimester of pregnancy. These receptor sequences come from a female donor with multiple sclerosis, enrolled in a pregnancy study.

The chain employs TRBV19 and TRBJ1-4; 12 bases map to TRBD1. Germline V lookup: CDR1 LNHDA, CDR2 SQIVND (reference sequence). The CDR3 sequence is 16 residues long. The V and J ends lost 7 bases and 6 bases, in that order; junction bases with no gene match: 9. The CDR3 DNA sequence: TGTGCCAGTAACCCGGGACAGGGGGCGCCGGATGAAAAACTGTTTTTT. Encoded protein: CASNPGQGAPDEKLFF.

The V call is TRBV7-9, the J call TRBJ2-2; maybe TRBD1 (5 bases). V shed 1 base and J shed 6 bases, with 6 bases lying between them. Germline V CDR1 and CDR2: SEHNR, FQNEAQ (reference sequence). The CDR3 is 13 amino acids. CDR3 residues: CASSLGGAGELFF. CDR3 bases: TGTGCCAGCAGCTTAGGGGGCGCCGGGGAGCTGTTTTTT. The full variable domain, its missing parts supplied by reference TRBV7-9 and TRBJ2-2, is DTGVSQNPRHKITKRGQNVTFRCDPISEHNRLYWYRQTLGQGPEFLTYFQNEAQLEKSRLLSDRFSAERPKGSFSTLEIQRTEQGDSAMYLCASSLGGAGELFFGEGSRLTVL.

CDR3 protein: CASSPTGVGDEQYF. The CDR3 DNA reads as TGTGCCAGCAGCCCGACAGGGGTTGGGGACGAGCAGTACTTC. The chain uses TRBV7-3 and TRBJ2-7, with TRBD1 identical over 8 bases. The CDR3 covers 14 residues. V lost 5 bases and J lost 5; bases outside the gene matches: 8. Germline values: CDR1 SGHTA, CDR2 FQGTGA.

The rearrangement uses TRBV13 and TRBJ1-4; possibly TRBD1 for D (5 bases). CDR1 is PRHDT, CDR2 FYEKMQ, per germline (reference sequence). The CDR3 is 15 amino acids. V was pared by 0 bases and J by 2 bases, with 7 bases between. The CDR3 coding sequence is TGTGCCAGCAGCTTAGGCGGGGGTACTAATGAAAAACTGTTTTTT. Protein product: CASSLGGGTNEKLFF.

The genes are TRBV5-1 and TRBJ2-3; 11 bases are a match to TRBD1. Looked up from germline, CDR1 is SGHRS and CDR2 is YFSETQ. This CDR3 contains 15 residues. V trimming: 4 bases; J trimming: 4 bases; junction bases outside the gene matches: 5. The CDR3 DNA follows: TGCGCCAGCAGCACATGGACAGGGGGCGCAGATACGCAGTATTTT. It codes for CASSTWTGGADTQYF. Full variable domain (remainder filled in from reference TRBV5-1 and TRBJ2-3): KAGVTQTPRYLIKTRGQQVTLSCSPISGHRSVSWYQQTPGQGLQFLFEYFSETQRNKGNFPGRFSGRQFSNSRSEMNVSTLELGDSALYLCASSTWTGGADTQYFGPGTRLTVL.

The chain is built from TRBV5-1 and TRBJ1-1; 8 bases fit TRBD1. Germline V lookup: CDR1 SGHRS, CDR2 YFSETQ. With 0 bases clipped from V and 4 bases from J, the junction kept 8 bases outside the gene matches. This CDR3 spans 16 amino acids. As DNA, the CDR3 is TGCGCCAGCAGCTTGGTGGCAGGGGGCGGCGGCACTGAAGCTTTCTTT. Protein product: CASSLVAGGGGTEAFF.

The chain employs TRBV5-1 and TRBJ1-5; maybe TRBD1 (5 bases). The V and J ends lost 0 bases and 2 bases respectively, with 9 bases between them. The CDR3 has 15 residues. In germline, CDR1 is SGHRS, CDR2 YFSETQ. CDR3 sequence: CASSLEGVGNQPQHF. As DNA, the CDR3 is TGCGCCAGCAGCTTGGAAGGGGTTGGCAATCAGCCCCAGCATTTT.

CDR3 nucleotides: TGTGCCAGCAGCAAACCCGCGCGGGGGGGAGGCTACACCTTC. Its translation is CASSKPARGGGYTF. This chain joins TRBV21-1 and TRBJ1-2. TRBV21-1 is marked as a pseudogene. The CDR3 contains 14 residues.

This chain joins TRBV7-9 and TRBJ2-2, with D perhaps matching TRBD2 (5 bases). The CDR3 totals 13 residues. Germline CDR1 and CDR2: SEHNR and FQNEAQ (reference sequence). V was pared by 0 bases and J by 6 bases, with 5 bases between. This chain's CDR3 is CASSLARAGELFF. CDR3 nucleotides: TGTGCCAGCAGCTTAGCGCGGGCCGGGGAGCTGTTTTTT.

The gene calls are TRBV5-6 and TRBJ1-5; tentatively, D is TRBD1 (5 bases). Trimming took 2 bases from V and 1 from J, leaving 10 bases between them. The germline CDR1 and CDR2 sequences are SGHDT and YYEEEE. The CDR3 is 15 residues long. The CDR3 loop is CASSLSRVSNQPQHF. The CDR3 nucleotides read TGTGCCAGCAGCTTATCCAGGGTGAGCAATCAGCCCCAGCATTTT.

This clone was counted a few times. V and J are TRBV19 and TRBJ2-7; the match to TRBD1 covers 7 bases. Germline CDR1 is LNHDA and CDR2 is SQIVND (reference sequence). With 6 bases clipped from V and 7 bases from J, the junction kept 12 bases outside the gene matches. This CDR3 contains 14 residues. In nucleotides, the CDR3 is TGTGCCAGTAGCACCGGGACAGCTCGAGGGGAGCAGTACTTC. This translates into CASSTGTARGEQYF.

The rearrangement uses TRBV7-8 and TRBJ1-6; 9 nucleotides agree with TRBD1. The V gene end was trimmed by 4 bases and the J gene end by 5 bases; junction bases not matched to a gene: 6. The CDR3 consists of 16 residues. From germline, CDR1 is SGHVS and CDR2 FQNEAQ. CDR3 coding DNA: TGTGCCAGCAGCTCGGACAGGGGTAGTGATAATTCACCCCTCCACTTT. Amino acids: CASSSDRGSDNSPLHF.

V and J are TRBV2 and TRBJ1-2, with 7 bases aligning to TRBD1. V was clipped by 8 bases and J by 5 bases; unmatched bases: 17. Germline assignment: CDR1 SNHLY and CDR2 FYNNEI. The CDR3 is 16 residues long. The CDR3 region is CASRPGQRVPGYGYTF. The CDR3 DNA sequence: TGTGCCAGCCGCCCGGGACAGAGGGTTCCGGGATATGGCTACACCTTC.

This clone was detected a few times. Other DNA variants within this sample encode the same CDR3. The J gene is TRBJ1-1, the V gene TRBV18; a possible D gene is TRBD1 (6 bases). The V and J ends lost 3 bases and 2 bases respectively, with 7 bases between them. Germline assignment: CDR1 KGHSH and CDR2 LQKENI. The CDR3 totals 13 residues. This chain's CDR3 is CASSPRGNTEAFF. CDR3 coding DNA: TGTGCCAGCTCACCCAGGGGTAACACTGAAGCTTTCTTT.

This clone occurred a few times. The chain uses TRBV11-2 and TRBJ1-6; no firm D call. The CDR3 is 16 residues long. Trimming shortened V by 1 base and J by 4 bases, and 11 bases separated the two germline ends. Germline V lookup: CDR1 SGHAT, CDR2 FQNNGV. As DNA, the CDR3 is TGTGCCAGCAGCTTAGTCGCGGGGTCGTATAATTCACCCCTCCACTTT. Translated: CASSLVAGSYNSPLHF.

The rearrangement joins TRBV6-5 to TRBJ2-7, with D tentatively TRBD1 (5 bases). Germline lookup yields CDR1 MNHEY and CDR2 SVGAGI. The V end lost 0 bases, the J end lost 5 bases, and 14 bases lay between the germline ends. The CDR3 totals 15 residues. DNA for the CDR3: TGTGCCAGCAGTTACTCGTTCGCAGGGTTACACGAGCAGTACTTC. As protein: CASSYSFAGLHEQYF.

This chain connects TRBV10-3 to TRBJ2-3, with D possibly matching TRBD1 (5 bases). Per the germline V gene, CDR1 is ENHRY and CDR2 is SYGVKD. The germline V and J ends were trimmed by 3 bases and 3 bases, with 7 bases remaining between them. This CDR3 has 13 amino acids. In DNA form, the CDR3 reads TGTGCCATCAGTGACAGGGAAACAGATACGCAGTATTTT. This translates into CAISDRETDTQYF.

The genes are TRBV5-1 and TRBJ2-5; D remains unclear. This CDR3 contains 12 residues. Between the trimmed V and J ends, which lost 0 bases and 5 bases, there was a span of 5 bases. Germline V gene data show CDR1 as SGHRS and CDR2 as YFSETQ. This CDR3 is CASSLESETQYF. DNA for the CDR3: TGCGCCAGCAGCTTGGAATCTGAGACCCAGTACTTC.

The chain links TRBV14 to TRBJ1-1, with 7 bases that match TRBD1. The trim removed 3 bases at V and 5 bases at J, leaving 6 bases unmatched. From germline, CDR1 is SGHDN and CDR2 FVKESK. The CDR3 is made up of 14 amino acids. The CDR3 nucleotides read TGTGCCAGCAGCCACCGACAGGGTTGGACTGAAGCTTTCTTT. Protein product: CASSHRQGWTEAFF.

Only one count was recorded for this clone. The V call is TRBV2, the J call TRBJ2-7, with TRBD1 matching 8 bases. V was clipped by 7 bases and J by 2 bases; unmatched bases: 7. CDR1 and CDR2 (germline): SNHLY, FYNNEI. This CDR3 has 14 residues. The CDR3 loop reads CASTDRGGPYEQYF. The CDR3 DNA follows: TGTGCCAGCACAGACAGGGGAGGCCCCTACGAGCAGTACTTC.

Only one count was recorded for this clone. V usage is TRBV10-3 and J usage is TRBJ2-5, with D possibly matching TRBD2 (7 bases). This CDR3 is 13 amino acids long. Germline V CDR1 and CDR2: ENHRY, SYGVKD. Trimming left V 6 bases short and J 1 base short, with 9 bases between. CDR3 sequence reads: CAIRGGAQETQYF. The CDR3 DNA is TGTGCCATCAGGGGGGGGGCCCAAGAGACCCAGTACTTC.

V gene TRBV10-2 combines with J gene TRBJ2-3, with a weak D call TRBD1 (5 bases). CDR1 is WSHSY and CDR2 is SAAADI in the germline V gene. There are 12 residues in the CDR3. Trimming pared 6 bases from V and 1 base from J, leaving 5 bases between. CDR3 in amino acids: CASRTGTDTQYF. CDR3 nucleotides: TGCGCCAGCAGGACAGGCACAGATACGCAGTATTTT.